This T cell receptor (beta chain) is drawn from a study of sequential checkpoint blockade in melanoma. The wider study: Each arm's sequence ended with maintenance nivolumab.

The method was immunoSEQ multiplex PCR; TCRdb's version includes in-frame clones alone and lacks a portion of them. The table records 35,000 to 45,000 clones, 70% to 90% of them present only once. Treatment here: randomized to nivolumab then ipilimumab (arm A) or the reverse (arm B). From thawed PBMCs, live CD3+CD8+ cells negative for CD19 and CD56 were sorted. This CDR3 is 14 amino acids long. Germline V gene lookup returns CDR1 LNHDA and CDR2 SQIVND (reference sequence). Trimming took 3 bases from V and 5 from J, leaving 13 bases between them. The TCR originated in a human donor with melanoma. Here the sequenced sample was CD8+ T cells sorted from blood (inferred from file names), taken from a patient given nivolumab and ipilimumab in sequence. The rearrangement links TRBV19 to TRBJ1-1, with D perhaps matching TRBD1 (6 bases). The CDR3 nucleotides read TGTGCCAGTAGTATCTCGGGGGGGCCAACTGAAGCTTTCTTT. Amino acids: CASSISGGPTEAFF. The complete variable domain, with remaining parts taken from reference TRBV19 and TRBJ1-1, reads DGGITQSPKYLFRKEGQNVTLSCEQNLNHDAMYWYRQDPGQGLRLIYYSQIVNDFQKGDIAEGYSVSREKKESFPLTVTSAQKNPTAFYLCASSISGGPTEAFFGQGTRLTVV.